These 16 T cell receptor beta chains came from one sample sequenced in a study of blood T cell repertoires in COVID-19. Only in-frame clones appear in the TCRdb table, and some are missing; sequencing was by immunoSEQ multiplex PCR. The table has 3,300 or so clones, roughly 74% seen once. Sequencing was performed on peripheral blood. The receptors stem from a man in his 70s with active COVID-19.

V is TRBV5-8 and J is TRBJ1-5; possibly TRBD1 for D (5 bases). V gave up 6 bases and J gave up 3 bases, with 16 bases separating them. CDR1 is SGHTS and CDR2 is YDEGEE in the germline V gene. This CDR3 comprises 15 residues. The CDR3, as DNA: TGTGCCAGCACCCCCATTGGGGCGGACAATCAGCCCCAGCATTTT. Translated, it gives CASTPIGADNQPQHF.

CDR3 region: CASSGRDRKYF. CDR3 coding DNA: TGTGCCAGCAGTGGACGGGACAGAAAGTACTTC. The rearrangement joins TRBV25-1 to TRBJ2-7; 7 bases align to TRBD1. Germline loops: CDR1 MGHDK, CDR2 SYGVNS. The CDR3 length is 11 residues. Trimming removed 4 bases from V and 11 bases from J; junction bases left unmatched: 5.

This clone has a handful of counts. The V gene is TRBV7-9, the J gene TRBJ1-4, with D possibly being TRBD1 (5 bases). The germline CDR1 and CDR2 sequences are SEHNR and FQNEAQ (reference sequence). The germline V and J ends were trimmed by 4 bases and 0 bases, with 12 bases remaining between them. The CDR3 length is 16 residues. In DNA, the CDR3 is TGTGCCAGCAGCTCCACAGGTCTAGCAACTAATGAAAAACTGTTTTTT. It codes for CASSSTGLATNEKLFF.

The chain combines TRBV19 with TRBJ1-6; maybe TRBD1 (5 bases). The CDR3 covers 13 residues. Germline V gene data show CDR1 as LNHDA and CDR2 as SQIVND (reference sequence). Trimming removed 8 bases from V and 6 bases from J, with 11 bases in between. The CDR3 nucleotides are TGTGCCAGTCGGGGGGATGGTAATTCACCCCTCCACTTT. It specifies CASRGDGNSPLHF. Combining the CDR3 with reference TRBV19 and TRBJ1-6 gives the whole variable domain DGGITQSPKYLFRKEGQNVTLSCEQNLNHDAMYWYRQDPGQGLRLIYYSQIVNDFQKGDIAEGYSVSREKKESFPLTVTSAQKNPTAFYLCASRGDGNSPLHFGNGTRLTVT.

V gene TRBV6-5 combines with J gene TRBJ2-3, with a tentative D call TRBD1 (6 bases). The CDR3 extends over 13 amino acids. Trimming took off 6 bases at V and 5 bases at J, with 12 bases between the two ends. Germline assignment: CDR1 MNHEY and CDR2 SVGAGI. The CDR3 loop is CASSIDRLDTQYF. The CDR3, as DNA: TGTGCCAGCAGCATCGACAGGTTAGATACGCAGTATTTT.

The chain is built from TRBV12-3 or TRBV12-4 and TRBJ1-2; 8 bases fit TRBD1. This CDR3 is built from 13 residues. Trimming removed 6 bases from V and 6 bases from J; junction bases left unmatched: 6. CDR3 bases: TGTGCCAGCAGCGAGGGACAGGCGGATGGCTACACCTTC. Its protein is CASSEGQADGYTF.

With respect to this clone: The junction departs from germline at one end; a sequencing error may be responsible. V is TRBV7-2 and J is TRBJ1-1; D is ambiguous. The CDR3 totals 13 residues. Germline V gives CDR1 SGHTA, CDR2 FQGNSA. The CDR3 protein is CASSLMGREGLVF. DNA of the CDR3: TGTGCCAGCAGCTTAATGGGGAGAGAGGGTTTGGTGTTT.

This clone showed up just once. V usage is TRBV6-5 and J usage is TRBJ2-1; TRBD1 agrees at 9 bases. Germline V gene sequence: CDR1 MNHEY, CDR2 SVGAGI. The CDR3 extends over 15 amino acids. Trimming cost V 5 bases and J 4 bases; bases outside gene matches: 6. CDR3 protein: CASSRGTGFYNEQFF. The CDR3 region has the DNA TGTGCCAGCAGTCGGGGGACAGGGTTTTACAATGAGCAGTTCTTC.

This clone is medium-sized (0.01 to 0.1%) within its sample. V usage is TRBV27 and J usage is TRBJ2-7, with no clear D. The CDR3 totals 13 residues. Trimming left V 6 bases short and J 6 bases short, with 15 bases between. From germline, CDR1 is MNHEY and CDR2 SMNVEV (reference sequence). CDR3 sequence reads: CASSPTLAGEQYF. CDR3 in DNA: TGTGCCAGCAGCCCCACCCTGGCTGGCGAGCAGTACTTC.

This clone was seen a single time. The chain employs TRBV6-6 and TRBJ1-5, with D maybe TRBD1 (6 bases). In germline, CDR1 is MNHNY, CDR2 SVGAGI (reference sequence). The CDR3 spans 15 residues. V shed 5 bases and J shed 1 base, with 12 bases lying between them. The CDR3: CASSPQGVSNQPQHF. As DNA, the CDR3 is TGTGCCAGCAGTCCACAGGGAGTGAGCAATCAGCCCCAGCATTTT.

The chain joins TRBV6-5 to TRBJ1-2; D is possibly TRBD1 (6 bases). Germline CDR1 MNHEY, CDR2 SVGAGI. V lost 5 bases and J lost 5, with 18 bases in between. CDR3 length: 15 residues. Written as DNA, the CDR3 is TGTGCCAGCAGTCCTCAAACAGGGAAAGGATATGGCTACACCTTC. It translates to CASSPQTGKGYGYTF.

V usage is TRBV25-1 and J usage is TRBJ2-3, with TRBD1 matching 7 bases. Germline V gene sequence: CDR1 MGHDK, CDR2 SYGVNS. The junction had 5 bases not matched to a gene; V was cut back by 6 bases and J by 2 bases. The CDR3 is 14 amino acids. The CDR3 protein is CASSDRVNTDTQYF. The CDR3 region has the DNA TGTGCCAGCAGCGACAGGGTGAACACAGATACGCAGTATTTT. Full variable domain (rest looked up from reference TRBV25-1 and TRBJ2-3): EADIYQTPRYLVIGTGKKITLECSQTMGHDKMYWYQQDPGMELHLIHYSYGVNSTEKGDLSSESTVSRIRTEHFPLTLESARPSHTSQYLCASSDRVNTDTQYFGPGTRLTVL.

The rearrangement links TRBV7-9 to TRBJ2-7; weak D call: TRBD1 (6 bases). Trimming took 5 bases from V and 3 from J, leaving 11 bases between them. Germline-derived CDR1 and CDR2 are SEHNR and FQNEAQ (reference sequence). The CDR3 is made up of 13 amino acids. The CDR3, as DNA: TGTGCCAGCAGCCCCAGGACAGACTACGAGCAGTACTTC. Its translation: CASSPRTDYEQYF.

The chain recombines TRBV6-2 or TRBV6-3 with TRBJ2-1; D possibly corresponds to TRBD1 (6 bases). The V end was cut by 3 bases, the J end by 2 bases, with 11 bases between. This CDR3 region has 15 residues. Germline V gene data show CDR1 as MNHEY and CDR2 as SVGEGT. In nucleotides, the CDR3 is TGTGCCAGCAGTTATCCGCAGGGGACCTACAATGAGCAGTTCTTC. Residues: CASSYPQGTYNEQFF.

The gene calls are TRBV5-1 and TRBJ2-5; D might be TRBD2 (6 bases). V lost 0 bases to trimming and J lost 5 bases, with 17 bases between them. This CDR3 has 16 residues. CDR1 is SGHRS and CDR2 is YFSETQ in the germline V gene. DNA of the CDR3: TGCGCCAGCAGCTTGGGGAGGCAGGGACTTTCGGAGACCCAGTACTTC. This codes for CASSLGRQGLSETQYF.

DNA for the CDR3: TGCGCCACCACACCGGCGCAGGGGGGCACAGATACGCAGTATTTT. This encodes CATTPAQGGTDTQYF. The chain employs TRBV5-1 and TRBJ2-3, with TRBD1 identical over 7 bases. CDR3 length equals 15 residues. Germline V gene lookup returns CDR1 SGHRS and CDR2 YFSETQ. V lost 9 bases and J lost 1; bases outside the gene matches: 11.